What follows are 14 T cell receptor beta chains derived from one specimen sequenced in a study of blood T cell repertoires in COVID-19. Assay used: immunoSEQ multiplex PCR; TCRdb lists only in-frame clones, some missing. The repertoire has over 100,000 clones, roughly 83% of them found once; the top ten carry about 4%. The sequenced sample was peripheral blood. The receptors derive from a woman over 75 with acute or convalescent COVID-19.

V gene TRBV9 combines with J gene TRBJ2-5, with TRBD2 identical over 15 bases. J was trimmed by 3 bases and V by 4 bases; bases with no gene match: 4. The germline CDR1 and CDR2 sequences are SGDLS and YYNGEE. This CDR3 is built from 16 residues. The CDR3 bases are TGTGCCAGCAGCCTCGGACTAGCGGGAGGGGAAGAGACCCAGTACTTC. It is translated as CASSLGLAGGEETQYF.

The chain links TRBV19 to TRBJ1-4, with D perhaps TRBD1 (5 bases). The CDR3 contains 16 residues. With 6 bases removed from V and 0 bases from J, the gap between germline ends came to 14 bases. Germline assignment: CDR1 LNHDA and CDR2 SQIVND (reference sequence). This CDR3 is CASSDRAYSTNEKLFF. CDR3 in DNA: TGTGCCAGTAGCGACAGAGCCTATTCAACTAATGAAAAACTGTTTTTT.

V usage is TRBV3-1 (or the pseudogene TRBV3-2) and J usage is TRBJ2-7; 8 nucleotides align to TRBD1. The CDR3 covers 14 residues. Germline trimming cut 2 bases from V and 3 bases from J; bases unmatched to any gene: 3. Germline V CDR1 and CDR2: LGHDT, YNNKEL (reference sequence). CDR3 coding DNA: TGTGCCAGCAGCCAACTCACAGGGGGCTACGAGCAGTACTTC. This gives the protein CASSQLTGGYEQYF.

The chain combines TRBV7-3 with TRBJ2-2; possibly TRBD2 for D (6 bases). The CDR3 has 14 residues. Germline V gives CDR1 SGHTA, CDR2 FQGTGA. The V gene lost 6 bases and the J gene lost 2 bases, with 10 bases spanning the gap. The CDR3 DNA reads TGTGCCAGCAGGCCGGGACTTAACACCGGGGAGCTGTTTTTT. Residues: CASRPGLNTGELFF.

The sample holds a few counts of this clone. The CDR3 DNA reads TGTGCCAGCAGCCAACTACTAGCGGGAGGAGGAAATGAGCAGTTCTTC. Encoded protein: CASSQLLAGGGNEQFF. The V and J genes are TRBV4-2 and TRBJ2-1, with TRBD2 identical over 12 bases. The V gene's germline CDR1 is LGHNA and CDR2 YNFKEQ. This CDR3 region has 16 residues. Trimming took 2 bases from V and 7 from J; bases not matched to a gene: 6.

The CDR3 is CASSPQGGIVETQYF. The CDR3 DNA sequence: TGTGCCAGCTCACCACAAGGGGGAATCGTAGAGACCCAGTACTTC. The chain recombines TRBV18 with TRBJ2-5; tentative D call: TRBD1 (6 bases). Per germline, CDR1 KGHSH and CDR2 LQKENI. V dropped 1 base and J dropped 4 bases, with 13 bases sitting between them. The CDR3 sequence is 15 residues long. Variable domain in full (rest from reference TRBV18 and TRBJ2-5): NAGVMQNPRHLVRRRGQEARLRCSPMKGHSHVYWYRQLPEEGLKFMVYLQKENIIDESGMPKERFSAEFPKEGPSILRIQQVVRGDSAAYFCASSPQGGIVETQYFGPGTRLLVL.

This clone occurred once. The rearrangement links TRBV9 to TRBJ1-3; no clear D gene. V was pared by 0 bases and J by 1 base, with 5 bases between. CDR3 length: 14 amino acids. The germline V gene encodes CDR1 SGDLS and CDR2 YYNGEE. The CDR3 is CASSVESSGNTIYF. The CDR3 nucleotides read TGTGCCAGCAGCGTAGAATCTTCTGGAAACACCATATATTTT.

In this sample, this clone turned up a few times. V is TRBV7-9 and J is TRBJ2-4, with 7 bases fitting TRBD2. V lost 2 bases, J lost 9 bases, and 10 bases stayed unmatched. This CDR3 contains 15 residues. The germline V gene has CDR1 SEHNR and CDR2 FQNEAQ (reference sequence). The DNA for the CDR3 is TGTGCCAGCAGCTTACTTTCTGGCCAGCGGGGCATTCAGTACTTC. It codes for CASSLLSGQRGIQYF.

The CDR3 sequence: CSASSGSGNEQFF. Here the CDR3 DNA reads TGCAGCGCTTCTAGCGGGAGTGGCAATGAGCAGTTCTTC. The chain combines TRBV29-1 with TRBJ2-1; 10 bases are shared with TRBD2. J gave up 6 bases and V 7 bases, and 6 bases lay outside the gene matches. Per germline, CDR1 SQVTM and CDR2 ANQGSEA. This CDR3 contains 13 residues.

This clone was seen once. The same CDR3 also results from other DNA sequences found in this sample. The DNA of the CDR3 is TGTGCCAGCAGTGAAACGCGAGATACGCAGTATTTT. It yields the protein CASSETRDTQYF. The chain recombines TRBV6-1 with TRBJ2-3, with D uncertain. V was shortened by 2 bases and J by 5 bases, with 5 bases between the two germline ends. There are 12 residues in the CDR3. CDR1 is MNHNS, CDR2 SASEGT, per germline.

The chain is built from TRBV19 and TRBJ1-3; D remains unclear. V was pared by 0 bases and J by 0 bases, with 3 bases between. Germline CDR1 is LNHDA and CDR2 is SQIVND (reference sequence). This CDR3 is 14 amino acids long. This CDR3 is CASSIDNSGNTIYF. The CDR3 bases are TGTGCCAGTAGTATAGACAACTCTGGAAACACCATATATTTT. The full variable domain, with the rest looked up from reference TRBV19 and TRBJ1-3, is DGGITQSPKYLFRKEGQNVTLSCEQNLNHDAMYWYRQDPGQGLRLIYYSQIVNDFQKGDIAEGYSVSREKKESFPLTVTSAQKNPTAFYLCASSIDNSGNTIYFGEGSWLTVV.

V is TRBV11-1 and J is TRBJ2-7; tentatively, D is TRBD2 (6 bases). CDR1 is SGHAT and CDR2 is FQDESV in the germline V gene (reference sequence). The CDR3 length is 14 residues. The ends were cut back, 1 base at V and 3 bases at J, with 10 bases in the middle. CDR3: CASSLGGEIYEQYF. CDR3 DNA sequence: TGTGCCAGCAGCTTAGGCGGGGAAATCTACGAGCAGTACTTC.

This clone was detected a few times. The chain uses TRBV12-3 or TRBV12-4 and TRBJ1-6; D unresolved. The ends were cut back, 2 bases at V and 11 bases at J, with 7 bases in the middle. This CDR3 comprises 12 residues. CDR3 bases: TGTGCCAGCAGTTTAACGCGAACACCCCTCCACTTT. This translates into CASSLTRTPLHF.

This chain connects TRBV2 to TRBJ2-2; TRBD2 is a possible D gene (6 bases). Per the germline V gene, CDR1 is SNHLY and CDR2 is FYNNEI. With 4 bases removed from V and 6 bases from J, the gap between germline ends came to 18 bases. The CDR3 sequence is 16 residues long. The CDR3 sequence: CASSVDSSERAGELFF. CDR3 nucleotides: TGTGCCAGCAGTGTGGACTCTAGCGAGAGGGCCGGGGAGCTGTTTTTT.